Listed here is a single T cell receptor (beta chain). Its target is unknown. The data originate from a study of shared clonotypes between healthy human individuals. About the research overall: The people who gave samples were a couple of women and three men aged 18 to 49. Each donor's CD8 memory used one plate, CD8 naive two, each CD4 subset three.

Study-wide results and caveats: Estimated clonotype richness was generally higher in naive than memory subsets.

CD45RO negativity and positive selection for CCR7 defined naive CD8 cells, a population that excluded terminally differentiated effector memory CD45RA+ cells. Germline CDR1 SGHTA, CDR2 FQGTGA. Deletions cut 5 bases from V and 1 base from J, with 12 bases between. CDR3 length: 15 residues. In the authors' methods: ImmunoSEQ output lacked quality scores and full-length reads, limiting matched filtering. Produced via immunoSEQ multiplex PCR; TCRdb's table is partial and in-frame only. From that table come the V and J calls and clone size; the DNA was used to work out D and trimming. The repertoire holds some 2,000,000 clones, with approximately 94% as singletons.

The genes are TRBV7-3 and TRBJ2-1; D gene unclear. The origin of this receptor is a man younger than 35 in good health. Material: naive CD8+ T cells sorted from blood. The CDR3 is CASSPIASSYNEQFF. CDR3 bases: TGTGCCAGCAGCCCAATTGCGAGTTCCTACAATGAGCAGTTCTTC. Filled out from reference TRBV7-3 and TRBJ2-1, the complete variable domain reads GAGVSQTPSNKVTEKGKYVELRCDPISGHTALYWYRQSLGQGPEFLIYFQGTGAADDSGLPNDRFFAVRPEGSVSTLKIQRTERGDSAVYLCASSPIASSYNEQFFGPGTRLTVL.